The 18 T cell receptor beta chains in this list originate from one sample, sequenced in a study of cytomegalovirus exposure and HLA in healthy donors. A multiplex PCR was run with 60 Vbeta primers and 13 Jbeta primers. Produced via immunoSEQ multiplex PCR; TCRdb's table is partial and in-frame only. The sample holds approximately 93,000 clones, about four fifths seen once. The specimen was PBMCs. The origin of the receptors is a woman between 40 and 50 years old in good health and CMV-seronegative.

This chain links TRBV6-5 with TRBJ1-4; D uncertain. The ends were cut back, 11 bases at V and 7 bases at J, with 14 bases in the middle. Germline assignment: CDR1 MNHEY and CDR2 SVGAGI. The CDR3 is made up of 12 amino acids. In DNA form, the CDR3 reads TGTGCCTCGTCCGAGCTAGGTGAAAAACTGTTTTTT. Translated, it gives CASSELGEKLFF.

This chain uses TRBV7-3 with TRBJ2-1; 10 bases agree with TRBD2. The trim removed 4 bases at V and 10 bases at J, leaving 4 bases unmatched. The CDR3 length is 13 residues. Germline values: CDR1 SGHTA, CDR2 FQGTGA. CDR3 region: CASSSRTSGEQFF. CDR3 bases: TGTGCCAGCAGCTCCCGGACTAGCGGAGAGCAGTTCTTC.

This clone has just one count. The same CDR3 is also encoded by other DNA sequences in this sample. The rearrangement joins TRBV27 to TRBJ2-5, with a weak D call TRBD1 (7 bases). Per germline, CDR1 MNHEY and CDR2 SMNVEV (reference sequence). This CDR3 comprises 15 residues. Trimming removed 3 bases at V and 2 bases at J, with 13 bases between. CDR3 sequence: CASSFRRGQQETQYF. The CDR3, as DNA: TGTGCCAGCAGTTTTCGGCGGGGACAGCAAGAGACCCAGTACTTC.

The CDR3 spells CASSPRLAGRSVGEQFF. CDR3 DNA sequence: TGTGCCAGCAGCCCTAGACTAGCGGGGCGATCGGTCGGTGAGCAGTTCTTC. The rearrangement joins TRBV11-2 to TRBJ2-1; 11 bases line up with TRBD2. This CDR3 has 17 amino acids. CDR1 and CDR2 (germline): SGHAT, FQNNGV. V lost 5 bases, J lost 9 bases, and 15 bases stayed unmatched.

A note on this clone: Other DNA sequences in the same sample also yield this CDR3. The V call is TRBV15, the J call TRBJ2-5; 8 bases are shared with TRBD1. The junction had 5 bases not matched to a gene; V was cut back by 3 bases and J by 5 bases. CDR1 and CDR2 from the germline V gene are LNHNV and YYDKDF (reference sequence). The CDR3 spans 14 residues. DNA for the CDR3: TGTGCCACCAGCAGGGACAGGGCGTCGGAGACCCAGTACTTC. It encodes CATSRDRASETQYF.

The rearrangement joins TRBV28 to TRBJ1-5; weak D call: TRBD1 (6 bases). Trimming cost V 3 bases and J 7 bases, with 13 bases left between them. In germline, CDR1 is MDHEN, CDR2 SYDVKM. CDR3 length: 14 amino acids. CDR3 region: CASSLVQGLQPQHF. The DNA of the CDR3 is TGTGCCAGCAGTTTGGTACAGGGTCTCCAGCCCCAGCATTTT.

V usage is TRBV28 and J usage is TRBJ2-3; 7 nucleotides match TRBD1. Germline V CDR1 and CDR2: MDHEN, SYDVKM. The V and J ends lost 9 bases and 6 bases, in that order; junction bases with no gene match: 9. The CDR3 totals 13 residues. The CDR3 bases are TGTGCCAGTACGGTAGGGGGCTTCGATACGCAGTATTTT. Translated, it gives CASTVGGFDTQYF.

This chain links TRBV5-1 with TRBJ2-1; tentative D call: TRBD1 (6 bases). In germline, CDR1 is SGHRS, CDR2 YFSETQ. This CDR3 spans 16 amino acids. V lost 0 bases to trimming and J lost 5 bases, with 15 bases between them. This CDR3 is CASSLVGAGVHNEQFF. CDR3 DNA sequence: TGCGCCAGCAGCTTGGTAGGGGCAGGGGTACACAATGAGCAGTTCTTC.

This chain joins TRBV14 and TRBJ2-3, with 14 nucleotides matching TRBD2. The CDR3 is 17 amino acids. Germline values: CDR1 SGHDN, CDR2 FVKESK. The ends lost 4 bases at V and 8 bases at J; junction bases unmatched: 11. CDR3 coding DNA: TGTGCCAGCAGCCGGAGGACTAGCGGGAGGAACCTGGGTACGCAGTATTTT. Translated: CASSRRTSGRNLGTQYF.

The chain links TRBV5-6 to TRBJ1-2; 11 bases map to TRBD1. Germline V gene sequence: CDR1 SGHDT, CDR2 YYEEEE. The V gene end was trimmed by 7 bases and the J gene end by 4 bases; junction bases not matched to a gene: 6. This CDR3 comprises 14 residues. CDR3 bases: TGTGCCAGCGTCGCGGGACAGGGGGGCTATGGCTACACCTTC. Amino acid sequence: CASVAGQGGYGYTF.

The chain combines TRBV6-5 with TRBJ2-7; no reliable D call. Germline lookup yields CDR1 MNHEY and CDR2 SVGAGI. The V end was cut by 6 bases, the J end by 2 bases, with 11 bases between. This CDR3 contains 13 residues. CDR3 bases: TGTGCCAGCAGAGCAGGCGACCCCTACGAGCAGTACTTC. Its translation: CASRAGDPYEQYF.

The chain carries TRBV2 and TRBJ2-3; D remains unclear. The V end lost 5 bases, the J end lost 2 bases, and 14 bases lay between the germline ends. The CDR3 extends over 15 amino acids. Looked up from germline, CDR1 is SNHLY and CDR2 is FYNNEI. CDR3 bases: TGTGCCAGCAGTCTTGGTCCAGGAACCACAGATACGCAGTATTTT. Amino acid sequence: CASSLGPGTTDTQYF.

The rearrangement uses TRBV19 and TRBJ1-5; D is unresolved. Per the germline V gene, CDR1 is LNHDA and CDR2 is SQIVND (reference sequence). CDR3 length: 15 residues. V shed 8 bases and J shed 4 bases, with 18 bases lying between them. CDR3 coding DNA: TGTGCCAGTCGTAATACCGGAGCCGGAAATCAGCCCCAGCATTTT. Its translation is CASRNTGAGNQPQHF.

This clone has just one count. The chain uses TRBV19 and TRBJ2-7; the match to TRBD2 covers 8 bases. CDR1 is LNHDA and CDR2 is SQIVND in the germline V gene (reference sequence). V lost 3 bases to trimming and J lost 2 bases; unmatched junction nucleotides: 3. The CDR3 length is 14 residues. The CDR3 here is CASSITSGPYEQYF. DNA for the CDR3: TGTGCCAGTAGTATCACTAGCGGTCCCTACGAGCAGTACTTC.

This chain uses TRBV9 with TRBJ2-7; D possibly corresponds to TRBD1 (5 bases). Germline loops: CDR1 SGDLS, CDR2 YYNGEE. The CDR3 loop spans 13 amino acids. Trimming removed 4 bases at V and 6 bases at J, with 14 bases between. This chain's CDR3 is CASSFLSGSEQYF. The CDR3 DNA follows: TGTGCCAGCAGCTTCCTCTCAGGGTCCGAGCAGTACTTC.

Here the CDR3 reads CASSPHPGQEMNTEAFF. The CDR3 nucleotides are TGTGCCAGCAGCCCACACCCGGGACAGGAGATGAACACTGAAGCTTTCTTT. The rearrangement uses TRBV7-2 and TRBJ1-1; 8 nucleotides match TRBD1. Germline-derived CDR1 and CDR2 are SGHTA and FQGNSA. The CDR3 totals 17 residues. The J segment lost 0 bases and the V segment lost 5 bases, leaving 11 bases of the junction unmatched.

The genes are TRBV25-1 and TRBJ2-7; 8 positions agree with TRBD1. Germline V CDR1 and CDR2: MGHDK, SYGVNS. The CDR3 sequence is 11 residues long. After removal of 8 bases from V and 5 bases from J, the junction contained 2 bases not matched to a gene. The CDR3 reads CASWTGNEQYF. For the CDR3, the DNA is TGTGCCAGCTGGACAGGGAACGAGCAGTACTTC.

The chain uses TRBV9 and TRBJ2-5, with D maybe TRBD1 (5 bases). TRBJ2-7 explains the end of the DNA better; the J call may be wrong. Germline assignment: CDR1 SGDLS and CDR2 YYNGEE. The CDR3 has 14 residues. CDR3 nucleotide sequence: TGTGCCAGCAGCGCTCTCTTAGGGGCCTACGAGCAGTACTTC. Translation: CASSALLGAYEQYF.